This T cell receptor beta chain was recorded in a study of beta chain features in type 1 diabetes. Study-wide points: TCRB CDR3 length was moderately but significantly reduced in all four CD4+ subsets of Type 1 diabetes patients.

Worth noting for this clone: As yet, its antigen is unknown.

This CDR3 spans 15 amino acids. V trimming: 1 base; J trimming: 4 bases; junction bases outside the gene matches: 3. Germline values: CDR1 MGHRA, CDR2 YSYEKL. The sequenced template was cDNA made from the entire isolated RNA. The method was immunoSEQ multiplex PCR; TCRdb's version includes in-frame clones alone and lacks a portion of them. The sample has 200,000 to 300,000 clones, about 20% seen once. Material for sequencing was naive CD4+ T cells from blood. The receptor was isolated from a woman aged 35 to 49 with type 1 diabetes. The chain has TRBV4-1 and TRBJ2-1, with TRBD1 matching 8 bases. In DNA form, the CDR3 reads TGCGCCAGCAGCCAAGGGACAGGGTCGTACAATGAGCAGTTCTTC. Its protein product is CASSQGTGSYNEQFF.